This TCR beta chain was documented in a study of blood T cells in healthy people across ages. The CDR3 spans 16 residues. Germline V gene data show CDR1 as DFQATT and CDR2 as SNEGSKA (reference sequence). V lost 0 bases to trimming and J lost 4 bases, with 18 bases between them. Study-level findings and limits: A greater number of naive CD4+ cells and higher diversity distinguished long-lived donors from aged donors. The donors' CMV status was not determined, possibly confounding changes in expanded clonotypes.

Roughly 10 milliliters was the volume of peripheral blood drawn from each donor. Concerning this clonotype itself: The antigen is unknown.

Using a J-beta primer mix together with a sample-barcoded 5' primer, a second PCR was run for roughly 6 to 12 cycles. TCRdb independently ran MiXCR on the 5' RACE reads; one entry per CDR3 protein. The sample lists 1.5 million to 1.8 million distinct CDR3 sequences; roughly 43% were seen once. The source is a woman between 18 and 29 years old in good health. The sample taken for sequencing was blood. This rearrangement joins TRBV20-1 to TRBJ1-1; D uncertain. CDR3 amino acids: CSARDSSDFVSTEAFF. The DNA of the CDR3 is TGCAGTGCTAGAGATTCATCGGACTTTGTCAGCACTGAAGCTTTCTTT.